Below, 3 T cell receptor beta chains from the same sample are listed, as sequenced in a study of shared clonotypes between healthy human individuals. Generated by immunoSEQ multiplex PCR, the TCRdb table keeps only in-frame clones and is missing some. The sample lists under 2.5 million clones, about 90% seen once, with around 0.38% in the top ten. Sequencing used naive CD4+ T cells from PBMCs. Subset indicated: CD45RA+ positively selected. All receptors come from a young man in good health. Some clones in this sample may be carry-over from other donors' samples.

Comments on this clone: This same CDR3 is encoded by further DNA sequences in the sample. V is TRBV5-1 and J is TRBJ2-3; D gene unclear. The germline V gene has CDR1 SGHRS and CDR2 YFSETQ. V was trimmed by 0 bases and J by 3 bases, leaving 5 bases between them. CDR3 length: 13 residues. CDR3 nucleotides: TGCGCCAGCAGCTTGGTGCCGACAGATACGCAGTATTTT. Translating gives CASSLVPTDTQYF.

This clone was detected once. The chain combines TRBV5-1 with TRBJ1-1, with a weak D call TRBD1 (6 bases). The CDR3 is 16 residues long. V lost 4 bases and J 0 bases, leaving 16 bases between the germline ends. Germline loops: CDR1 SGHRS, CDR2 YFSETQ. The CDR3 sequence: CASSPHGQIMNTEAFF. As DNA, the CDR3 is TGCGCCAGCAGCCCACATGGACAGATCATGAACACTGAAGCTTTCTTT.

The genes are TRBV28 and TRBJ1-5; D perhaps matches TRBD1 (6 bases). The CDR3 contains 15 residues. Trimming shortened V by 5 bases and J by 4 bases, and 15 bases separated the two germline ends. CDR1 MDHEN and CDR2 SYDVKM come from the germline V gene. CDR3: CASSPIGTTNQPQHF. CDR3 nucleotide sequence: TGTGCCAGCAGTCCGATTGGGACAACGAATCAGCCCCAGCATTTT. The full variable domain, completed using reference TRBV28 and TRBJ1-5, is DVKVTQSSRYLVKRTGEKVFLECVQDMDHENMFWYRQDPGLGLRLIYFSYDVKMKEKGDIPEGYSVSREKKERFSLILESASTNQTSMYLCASSPIGTTNQPQHFGDGTRLSIL.